In this sample, the clone carrying this T cell receptor (beta chain) turned up a few times. The data belong to a study of human T cells and chemical hapten exposure. CDR3 length: 13 amino acids. CDR1 and CDR2 from the germline V gene are SGHTA and FQGNSA. Trimming shortened V by 5 bases and J by 7 bases, and 12 bases separated the two germline ends. The time point: patch test 1, 2 weeks after DPC sensitization. Stated treatment: therapeutic diphenylcyclopropenone sensitization with weekly scalp DPC. One entry per CDR3 protein, called by TCRdb with MiXCR from the RACE reads. The data contain fewer than 400,000 distinct CDR3 sequences, under 8% of them seen just once; the ten biggest clones take up around 8.2%.

The receptor was derived from a woman aged 18-29 years with alopecia areata. Some clones in this sample may be carry-over from other donors' samples. Here the sequenced sample was whole blood, taken in connection with sensitization to the hapten diphenylcyclopropenone (DPC). The chain couples TRBV7-2 to TRBJ1-5; perhaps TRBD1 as D (5 bases). CDR3: CASSLNRRQPQHF. For the CDR3, the DNA is TGTGCCAGCAGCCTAAACAGGAGGCAGCCCCAGCATTTT.